The T cell receptor (beta chain) under discussion was sequenced for a study of blood T cell repertoires in COVID-19. Study at large: COVID-19 samples collected from the United States, Italy and Spain covered acute and convalescent phases. T cells, B-cell-depleted T cells, or PBMCs supplied cDNA or gDNA.

In the authors' methods: Scientists estimated how many nucleated cells there were by amplifying reference gene primers. Sequencing was performed with immunoSEQ multiplex PCR; in TCRdb, only in-frame clones are kept and a portion is missing. The V and J calls and clone size come from that table; D and trimming were worked out from the DNA. The profile shows roughly 30,000 clones, roughly nine tenths of them singletons. Germline V gene lookup returns CDR1 MNHEY and CDR2 SMNVEV (reference sequence). Trimming shortened V by 2 bases and J by 6 bases, and 11 bases separated the two germline ends. The CDR3 is 15 residues long.

The sample taken for sequencing was peripheral blood. The chain has TRBV27 and TRBJ1-6; D not certain. The receptor's source is a human donor in a cohort sampled during active COVID-19. Written as DNA, the CDR3 is TGTGCCAGCAGTTTAACGCGATATAGTAATTCACCCCTCCACTTT. Its translation is CASSLTRYSNSPLHF.